The 10 T cell receptor beta chains presented below share a single source sample, sequenced in a study of T-cell reconstitution after alpha-beta-depleted transplantation in children. The TCRbeta library was prepared with unique molecular identifiers. TCRdb processed the PCR reads anew with MiXCR; each CDR3 protein has one entry. Among about 350,000 distinct CDR3 sequences listed, roughly 13% were seen once. This sample comprised PBMCs, obtained from the stem cell graft. The receptors derive from a human donor who donated a stem cell graft to a child with Fanconi anemia.

The genes are TRBV29-1 and TRBJ2-6; 7 nucleotides match TRBD1. With V trimmed by 4 bases and J by 0 bases, 9 bases remained unmatched. The germline gives CDR1 SQVTM, CDR2 ANQGSEA. The CDR3 has 17 amino acids. The CDR3 coding sequence is TGCAGCGTTGTGCACAGGGGCTCTAGCTCTGGGGCCAACGTCCTGACTTTC. Encoded protein: CSVVHRGSSSGANVLTF.

The genes are TRBV28 and TRBJ1-1, with a tentative D call TRBD1 (6 bases). V was cut by 7 bases and J by 1 base, with 19 bases left in between. The CDR3 runs to 16 residues. CDR1 and CDR2 (germline): MDHEN, SYDVKM. In DNA form, the CDR3 reads TGTGCCAGCACCCAAGGGGGTCCCGTTGAGAACACTGAAGCTTTCTTT. Its translation is CASTQGGPVENTEAFF.

Ten or more counts support this clonotype. The chain links TRBV7-9 to TRBJ1-1; 9 positions match TRBD1. The CDR3 runs 14 residues. Trimming took 5 bases from V and 6 from J; bases not matched to a gene: 7. From germline, CDR1 is SEHNR and CDR2 FQNEAQ (reference sequence). CDR3 in amino acids: CASSPTDRGPEAFF. In DNA form, the CDR3 reads TGTGCCAGCAGCCCGACGGACAGGGGTCCTGAAGCTTTCTTT.

This clonotype has more than one count but fewer than ten. In DNA form, the CDR3 reads TGTGCCAGCAGCGGTCAAGACTGGGAGCAGTTCTTC. Translated, it gives CASSGQDWEQFF. The V call is TRBV7-2, the J call TRBJ2-1; the D is unclear. Germline V gene data show CDR1 as SGHTA and CDR2 as FQGNSA. CDR3 length equals 12 residues. Trimming took off 5 bases at V and 10 bases at J, with 12 bases between the two ends.

There are a few counts of this clonotype. The chain combines TRBV12-3 or TRBV12-4 with TRBJ2-3; no clear D. The CDR3 consists of 13 residues. The ends were cut back, 8 bases at V and 0 bases at J, with 9 bases in the middle. As DNA, the CDR3 is TGTGCCAGCGGGTCCTCTAGCACAGATACGCAGTATTTT. Amino acid sequence: CASGSSSTDTQYF.

This clonotype was seen ten or more times. The CDR3 loop reads CASSQDGRPNTEAFF. The CDR3 DNA reads as TGCGCCAGCAGCCAAGATGGCAGGCCGAACACTGAAGCTTTCTTT. The V gene is TRBV4-3, the J gene TRBJ1-1; D remains unclear. The V and J ends lost 0 bases and 1 base respectively, with 9 bases between them. CDR1 is LGHNA and CDR2 is YSLEER in the germline V gene. The CDR3 spans 15 residues.

This clonotype came up many times. The V call is TRBV5-1, the J call TRBJ1-2; D is unclear. CDR3 size: 13 residues. CDR1 is SGHRS and CDR2 is YFSETQ in the germline V gene. V was pared by 5 bases and J by 3 bases, with 11 bases between. Here the CDR3 DNA reads TGCGCCAGCAGTAAGGATGGGGACTATGGCTACACCTTC. The encoded protein is CASSKDGDYGYTF.

The V gene is TRBV11-2, the J gene TRBJ1-6; the D is unclear. This CDR3 contains 14 residues. V was trimmed by 5 bases and J by 2 bases, leaving 7 bases between them. Germline V gene sequence: CDR1 SGHAT, CDR2 FQNNGV. The CDR3 DNA follows: TGTGCCAGCAGCCTCATGGCCTATAATTCACCCCTCCACTTT. As protein: CASSLMAYNSPLHF.

This clonotype was seen only a few times. This chain joins TRBV10-3 and TRBJ1-2, with 9 bases lining up with TRBD1. Per germline, CDR1 ENHRY and CDR2 SYGVKD. Trimming at V came to 6 bases and at J to 1 base, leaving 9 bases not matched to a gene. This CDR3 is built from 16 residues. The CDR3 region has the DNA TGTGCCATCAGAGGCGGGACAGGGTCCCTTAACTATGGCTACACCTTC. Residues: CAIRGGTGSLNYGYTF.

This clonotype was seen many times. The chain uses TRBV28 and TRBJ2-2; weak D call: TRBD1 (5 bases). Trimming shortened V by 2 bases and J by 6 bases, and 10 bases separated the two germline ends. Germline V lookup: CDR1 MDHEN, CDR2 SYDVKM. This CDR3 is 14 amino acids long. The CDR3 here is CASSLVQGPGELFF. The CDR3 nucleotides are TGTGCCAGCAGTTTAGTGCAGGGCCCCGGGGAGCTGTTTTTT.